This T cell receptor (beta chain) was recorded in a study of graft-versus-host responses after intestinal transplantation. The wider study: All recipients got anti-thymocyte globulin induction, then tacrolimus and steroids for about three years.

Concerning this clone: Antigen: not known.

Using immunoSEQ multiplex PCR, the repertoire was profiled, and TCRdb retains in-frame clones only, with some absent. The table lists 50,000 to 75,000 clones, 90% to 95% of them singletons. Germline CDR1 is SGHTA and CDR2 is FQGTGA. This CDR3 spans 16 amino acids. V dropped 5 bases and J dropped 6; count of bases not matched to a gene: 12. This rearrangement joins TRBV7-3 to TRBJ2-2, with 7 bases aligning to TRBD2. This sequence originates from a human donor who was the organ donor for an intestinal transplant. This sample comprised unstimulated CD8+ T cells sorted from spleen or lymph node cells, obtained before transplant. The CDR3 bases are TGTGCCAGCAGCCGCCCGGGACTATACCCTTCCGGGGAGCTGTTTTTT. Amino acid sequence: CASSRPGLYPSGELFF.